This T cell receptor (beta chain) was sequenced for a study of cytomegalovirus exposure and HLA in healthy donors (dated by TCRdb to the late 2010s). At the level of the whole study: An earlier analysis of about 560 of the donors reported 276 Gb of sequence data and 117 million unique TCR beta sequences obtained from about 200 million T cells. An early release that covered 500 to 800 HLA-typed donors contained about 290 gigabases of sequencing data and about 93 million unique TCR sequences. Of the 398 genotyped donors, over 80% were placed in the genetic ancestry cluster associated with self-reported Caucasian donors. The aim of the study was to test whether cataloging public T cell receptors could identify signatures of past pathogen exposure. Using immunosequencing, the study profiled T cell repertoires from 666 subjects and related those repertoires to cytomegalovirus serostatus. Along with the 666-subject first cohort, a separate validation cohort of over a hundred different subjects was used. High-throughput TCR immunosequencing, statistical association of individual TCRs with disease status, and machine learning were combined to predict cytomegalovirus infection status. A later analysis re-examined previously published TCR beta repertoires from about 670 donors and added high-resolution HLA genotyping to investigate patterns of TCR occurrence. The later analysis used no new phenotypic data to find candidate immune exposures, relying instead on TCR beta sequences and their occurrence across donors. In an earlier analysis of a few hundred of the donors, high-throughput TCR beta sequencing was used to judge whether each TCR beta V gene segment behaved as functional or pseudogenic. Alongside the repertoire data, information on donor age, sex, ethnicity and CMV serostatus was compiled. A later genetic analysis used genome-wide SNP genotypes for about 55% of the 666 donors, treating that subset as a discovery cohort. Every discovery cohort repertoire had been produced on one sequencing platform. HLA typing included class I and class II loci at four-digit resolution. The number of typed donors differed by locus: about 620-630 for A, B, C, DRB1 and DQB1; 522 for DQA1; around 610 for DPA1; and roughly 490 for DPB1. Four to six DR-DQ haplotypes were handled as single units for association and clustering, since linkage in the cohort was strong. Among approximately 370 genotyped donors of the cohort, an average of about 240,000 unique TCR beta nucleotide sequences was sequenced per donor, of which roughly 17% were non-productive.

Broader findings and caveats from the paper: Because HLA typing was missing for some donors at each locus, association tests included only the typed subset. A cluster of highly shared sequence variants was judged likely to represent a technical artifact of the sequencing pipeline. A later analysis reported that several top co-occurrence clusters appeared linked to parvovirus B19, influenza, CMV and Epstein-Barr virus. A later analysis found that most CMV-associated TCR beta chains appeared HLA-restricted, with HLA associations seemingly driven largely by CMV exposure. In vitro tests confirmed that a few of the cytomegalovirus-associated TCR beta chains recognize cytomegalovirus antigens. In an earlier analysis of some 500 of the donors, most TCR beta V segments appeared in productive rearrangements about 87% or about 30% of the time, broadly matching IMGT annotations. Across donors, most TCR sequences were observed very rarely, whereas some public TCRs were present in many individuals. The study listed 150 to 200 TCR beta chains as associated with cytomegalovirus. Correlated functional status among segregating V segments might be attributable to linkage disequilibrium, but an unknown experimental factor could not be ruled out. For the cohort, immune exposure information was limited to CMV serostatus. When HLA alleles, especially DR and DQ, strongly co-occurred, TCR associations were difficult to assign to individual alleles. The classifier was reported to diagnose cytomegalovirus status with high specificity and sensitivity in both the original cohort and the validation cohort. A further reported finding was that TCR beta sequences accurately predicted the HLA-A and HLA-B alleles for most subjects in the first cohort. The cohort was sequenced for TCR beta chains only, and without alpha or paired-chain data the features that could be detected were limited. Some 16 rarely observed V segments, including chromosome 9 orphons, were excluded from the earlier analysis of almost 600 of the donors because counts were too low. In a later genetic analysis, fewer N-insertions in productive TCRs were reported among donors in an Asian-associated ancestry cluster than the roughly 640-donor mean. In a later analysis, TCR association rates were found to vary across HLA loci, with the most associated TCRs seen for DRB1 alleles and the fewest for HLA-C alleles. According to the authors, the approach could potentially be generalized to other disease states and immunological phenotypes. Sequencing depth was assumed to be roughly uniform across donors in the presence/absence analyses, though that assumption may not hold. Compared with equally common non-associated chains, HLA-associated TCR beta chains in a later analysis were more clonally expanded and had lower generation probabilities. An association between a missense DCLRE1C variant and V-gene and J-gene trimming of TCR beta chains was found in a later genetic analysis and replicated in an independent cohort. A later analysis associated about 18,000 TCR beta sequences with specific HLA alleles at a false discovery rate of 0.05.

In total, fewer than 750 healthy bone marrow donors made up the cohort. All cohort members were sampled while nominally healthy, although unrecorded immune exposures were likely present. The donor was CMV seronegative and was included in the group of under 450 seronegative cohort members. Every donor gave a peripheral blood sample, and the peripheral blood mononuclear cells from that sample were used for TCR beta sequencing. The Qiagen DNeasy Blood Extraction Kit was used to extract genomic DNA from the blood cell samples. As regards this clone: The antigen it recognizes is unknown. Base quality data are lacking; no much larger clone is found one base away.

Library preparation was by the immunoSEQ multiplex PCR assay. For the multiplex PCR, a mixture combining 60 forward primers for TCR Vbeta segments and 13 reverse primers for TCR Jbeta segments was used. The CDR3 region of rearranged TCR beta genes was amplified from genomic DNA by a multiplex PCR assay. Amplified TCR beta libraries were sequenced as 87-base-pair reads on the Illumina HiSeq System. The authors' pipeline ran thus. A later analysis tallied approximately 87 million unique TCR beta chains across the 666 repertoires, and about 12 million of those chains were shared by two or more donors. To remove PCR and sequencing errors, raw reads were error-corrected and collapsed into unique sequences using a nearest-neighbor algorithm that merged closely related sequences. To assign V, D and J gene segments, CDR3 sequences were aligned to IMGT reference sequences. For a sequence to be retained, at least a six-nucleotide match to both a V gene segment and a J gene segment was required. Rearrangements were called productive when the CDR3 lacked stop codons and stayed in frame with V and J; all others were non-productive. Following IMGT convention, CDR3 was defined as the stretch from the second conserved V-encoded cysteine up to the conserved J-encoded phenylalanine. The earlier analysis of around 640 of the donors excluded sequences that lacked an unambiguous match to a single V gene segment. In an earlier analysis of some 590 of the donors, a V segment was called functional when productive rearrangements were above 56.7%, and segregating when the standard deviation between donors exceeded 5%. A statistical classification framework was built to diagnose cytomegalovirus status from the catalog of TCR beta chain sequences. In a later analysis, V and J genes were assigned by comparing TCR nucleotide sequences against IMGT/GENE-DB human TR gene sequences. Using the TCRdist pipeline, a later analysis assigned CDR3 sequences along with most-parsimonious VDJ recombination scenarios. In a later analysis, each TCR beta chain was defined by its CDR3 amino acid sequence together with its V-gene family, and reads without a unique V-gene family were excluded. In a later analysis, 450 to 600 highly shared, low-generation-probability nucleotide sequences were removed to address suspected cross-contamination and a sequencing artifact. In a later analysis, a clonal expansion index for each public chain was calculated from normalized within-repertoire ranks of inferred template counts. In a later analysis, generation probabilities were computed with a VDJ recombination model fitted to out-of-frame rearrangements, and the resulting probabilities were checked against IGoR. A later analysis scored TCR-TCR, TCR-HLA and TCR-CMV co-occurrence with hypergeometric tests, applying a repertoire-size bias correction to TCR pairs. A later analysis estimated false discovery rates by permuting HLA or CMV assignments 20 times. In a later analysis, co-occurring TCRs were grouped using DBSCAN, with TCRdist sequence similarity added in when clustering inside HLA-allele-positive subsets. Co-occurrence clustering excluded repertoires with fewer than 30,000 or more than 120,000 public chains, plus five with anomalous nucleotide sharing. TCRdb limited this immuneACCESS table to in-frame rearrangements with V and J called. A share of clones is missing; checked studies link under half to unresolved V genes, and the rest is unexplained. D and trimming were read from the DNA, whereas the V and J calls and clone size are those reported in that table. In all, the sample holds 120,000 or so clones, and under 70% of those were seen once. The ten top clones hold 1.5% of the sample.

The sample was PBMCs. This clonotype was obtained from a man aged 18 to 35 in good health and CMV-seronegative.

The DNA is as follows: TGTGCCTGGAGTGCCGGAGGGAACACAGATACGCAGTATTTT. Protein translation: CAWSAGGNTDTQYF. Recombination joined TRBV30 with TRBJ2-3; perhaps TRBD2 is the D gene, with 6 bases matching. The V and J ends are trimmed by 1 base and 2 bases, leaving 10 bases between them. From its cysteine to its phenylalanine, the CDR3 spans 14 amino acids. Left in the record is the CDR3 DNA by itself, 42 bases read in frame from the first base. Based on the germline V gene (reference sequence), the CDR1 and CDR2 sequences are GTSNPN and SVGIG.